This T cell receptor beta chain was sequenced in a study of low-dose radiotherapy and immunotherapy resistance in tumors. As for the study in general: Cohort 1 patients were irradiated with 0.5 Gy fractions every 2 weeks to 6.5 Gy total. A dose of 1 Gy per fraction every two weeks went to Cohort 2, totaling 13 Gy over 26 weeks. Ipilimumab 1 mg/kg every six weeks, together with nivolumab 240 mg every two weeks, was given intravenously to patients.

The time point here: after trial treatment. Treatment given: LDRT plus nivolumab, ipilimumab, low-dose cyclophosphamide and aspirin (RACIN trial). Nivolumab, ipilimumab, aspirin, low-dose cyclophosphamide and low-dose radiotherapy were given to donors. First-strand cDNA relied on TRAV- and TRBV-specific primers spanning alpha and beta chains. TCRs underwent roughly 19 PCR cycles of amplification with a constant-region primer and V-primer adapter. TCRdb recomputed calls from the reads with MiXCR, one row per CDR3 protein. Of about 35,000 distinct CDR3 sequences detected, around 20% appear once; the ten largest clones hold 9.2%. CDR3 length: 12 residues. With 7 bases removed from V and 7 bases from J, the gap between germline ends came to 13 bases. Germline V gene lookup returns CDR1 ENHRY and CDR2 SYGVKD.

The TCR comes from a female donor with ovarian cancer. The rearrangement links TRBV10-3 to TRBJ1-2, with a possible D match to TRBD1 (5 bases). The sequenced sample was PBMCs, obtained after low-dose radiotherapy plus immunotherapy. CDR3 protein: CAITSGRSGYTF. CDR3 sequence (DNA): TGTGCCATCACATCAGGGCGGAGTGGCTACACCTTC.